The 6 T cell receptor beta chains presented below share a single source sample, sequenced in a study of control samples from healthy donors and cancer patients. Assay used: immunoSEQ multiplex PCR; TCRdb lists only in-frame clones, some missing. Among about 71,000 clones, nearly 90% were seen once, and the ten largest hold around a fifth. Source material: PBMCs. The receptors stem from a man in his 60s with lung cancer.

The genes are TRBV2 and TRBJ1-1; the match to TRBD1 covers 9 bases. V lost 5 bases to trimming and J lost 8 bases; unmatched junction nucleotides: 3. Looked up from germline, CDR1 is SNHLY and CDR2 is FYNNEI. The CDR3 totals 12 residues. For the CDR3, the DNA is TGTGCCAGCAGTAGGACAGGGGTGGAAGCTTTCTTT. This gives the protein CASSRTGVEAFF. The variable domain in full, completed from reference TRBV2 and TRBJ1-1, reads EPEVTQTPSHQVTQMGQEVILRCVPISNHLYFYWYRQILGQKVEFLVSFYNNEISEKSEIFDDQFSVERPDGSNFTLKIRSTKLEDSAMYFCASSRTGVEAFFGQGTRLTVV.

DNA for the CDR3: TGTGCCTGGAATCGGGATTTTAACTATGGCTACACCTTC. Amino acids: CAWNRDFNYGYTF. The rearrangement links TRBV30 to TRBJ1-2; D is ambiguous. This CDR3 is 13 amino acids long. Germline assignment: CDR1 GTSNPN and CDR2 SVGIG (reference sequence). Trimming pared 4 bases from V and 1 base from J, leaving 10 bases between.

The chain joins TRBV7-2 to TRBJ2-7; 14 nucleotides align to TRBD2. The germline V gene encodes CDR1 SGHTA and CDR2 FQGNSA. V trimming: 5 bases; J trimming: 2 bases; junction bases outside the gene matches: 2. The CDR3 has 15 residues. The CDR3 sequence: CASSQGLAGAYEQYF. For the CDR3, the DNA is TGTGCCAGCAGCCAGGGACTAGCGGGGGCCTACGAGCAGTACTTC.

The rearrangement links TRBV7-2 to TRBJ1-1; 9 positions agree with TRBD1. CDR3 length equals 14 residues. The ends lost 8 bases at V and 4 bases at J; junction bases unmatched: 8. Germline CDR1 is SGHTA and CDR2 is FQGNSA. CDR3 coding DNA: TGTGCCAGCTTCGGGGGACAGGGTAGCACTGAAGCTTTCTTT. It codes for CASFGGQGSTEAFF.

CDR3 sequence: CASSSGQGRNEQFF. CDR3 nucleotides: TGTGCCAGCAGTTCCGGCCAGGGAAGGAATGAGCAGTTCTTC. V usage is TRBV6-5 and J usage is TRBJ2-1; D is possibly TRBD1 (5 bases). CDR1 is MNHEY and CDR2 is SVGAGI in the germline V gene. The V end was cut by 4 bases, the J end by 7 bases, with 14 bases between. The CDR3 has 14 residues.

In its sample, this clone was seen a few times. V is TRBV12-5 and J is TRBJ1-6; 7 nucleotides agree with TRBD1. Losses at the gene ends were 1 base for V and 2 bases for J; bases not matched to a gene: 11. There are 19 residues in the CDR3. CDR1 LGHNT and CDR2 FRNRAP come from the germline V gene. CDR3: CASGLATAEGAPYNSPLHF. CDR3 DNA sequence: TGTGCTAGTGGTTTGGCAACTGCCGAGGGGGCCCCCTATAATTCACCCCTCCACTTT.